The rows below give T cell receptor beta chains drawn from one sample of a study of shared clonotypes between healthy human individuals. TCRdb's copy holds only in-frame clones and misses some; the assay was immunoSEQ multiplex PCR. The sample yields around 340,000 clones, around 67% seen once. Input material: memory CD4+ T cells sorted from blood. These receptors came from a man aged 30 to 45 in good health. The CDR3 runs from the conserved cysteine through the conserved F or W. The order of the fields is D gene, J gene, V gene, clone size, CDR3 protein, CDR3 DNA. A D gene is named only where the DNA matches it firmly. Expanded clones are given a class, and other clones once, few, many or no size at all.

.,TRBJ2-5,TRBV2,.,CASSENTGTQYF,TGTGCCAGCAGTGAGAACACGGGGACCCAGTACTTC
.,TRBJ2-7,TRBV10-2,once,CASSESLDYEQYF,TGCGCCAGCAGTGAGTCGCTAGACTACGAGCAGTACTTC
TRBD2,TRBJ2-3,TRBV11-2,.,CASSLGASGRVGSVDTQYF,TGTGCCAGCAGCTTAGGGGCTAGCGGGAGAGTGGGGTCTGTAGATACGCAGTATTTT
.,TRBJ2-1,TRBV11-2,.,CASSLDGGADNEQFF,TGTGCCAGCAGCTTAGACGGTGGGGCAGACAATGAGCAGTTCTTC
TRBD2,TRBJ2-7,TRBV6-5,.,CASSSSLGALGGEQYF,TGTGCCAGCAGTTCCTCCCTCGGCGCCCTGGGAGGGGAGCAGTACTTC
.,TRBJ2-7,TRBV5-5,few,CASSLGDKESIYEQYF,TGTGCCAGCAGCTTGGGCGACAAGGAATCTATTTACGAGCAGTACTTC
.,TRBJ1-5,TRBV4-1,.,CASSQRGGLQPQHF,TGCGCCAGCAGCCAGAGGGGGGGGCTTCAGCCCCAGCATTTT
.,TRBJ2-6,TRBV19,.,CASSIDWSSGANVLTF,TGTGCCAGTAGTATAGATTGGAGCTCTGGGGCCAACGTCCTGACTTTC
TRBD2,TRBJ2-7,TRBV7-2,.,CASSFGLAGRFSYEQYF,TGTGCCAGCAGCTTTGGACTAGCGGGCCGCTTCTCCTACGAGCAGTACTTC
TRBD2,TRBJ2-3,TRBV2,.,CASSGSGSPDTQYF,TGTGCCAGCAGCGGCAGCGGGAGTCCAGATACGCAGTATTTT
.,TRBJ2-1,TRBV9,.,CASSVIGGNEQFF,TGTGCCAGCAGCGTTATTGGGGGCAATGAGCAGTTCTTC
TRBD2,TRBJ2-3,TRBV5-1,.,CASGLDLAGGRDTQYF,TGCGCCAGCGGACTGGACTTAGCGGGAGGGAGAGATACGCAGTATTTT
.,TRBJ2-5,TRBV5-1,.,CASSLGVQETQYF,TGCGCCAGCAGCTTAGGGGTTCAAGAGACCCAGTACTTC
.,TRBJ2-2,TRBV7-3,few,CASSLRSGPGELFF,TGTGCCAGCAGCTTAAGGTCGGGTCCCGGGGAGCTGTTTTTT
.,TRBJ2-5,TRBV6-5,.,CASTERTVGQETQYF,TGTGCCAGCACCGAAAGGACAGTTGGCCAAGAGACCCAGTACTTC
TRBD2,TRBJ2-7,TRBV6-4,.,CASSHLLDSGSYEQYF,TGTGCCAGCAGCCACCTCCTGGATAGCGGGAGCTACGAGCAGTACTTC
.,TRBJ2-4,TRBV5-1,.,CASSLAPGAKNIQYF,TGCGCCAGCAGCTTGGCCCCGGGGGCCAAAAACATTCAGTACTTC